This T cell receptor beta chain was sequenced during a study of OX40 agonist ivuxolimab in advanced cancers. At the level of the study: An anti-OX40 (CD134) antibody with agonistic activity, ivuxolimab, was administered to patients. Three dose-escalation patients had partial responses: one with hepatocellular carcinoma and two with cutaneous melanoma. Patients with prior anti-PD-1, anti-PD-L1 or anti-CTLA-4 therapy were eligible; 40% had some.

After removal of 4 bases from V and 4 bases from J, the junction contained 6 bases not matched to a gene. Germline-derived CDR1 and CDR2 are SGHRS and YFSETQ. There are 15 residues in the CDR3. Points on this clone: Its antigen is not identified.

General study points: The authors also found low normalized T-cell clonal expansion in some nonresponders.

Profiled with immunoSEQ multiplex PCR; TCRdb holds only in-frame clones, not every one. In the table there are about 90,000 clones, 91% of which are singletons. This clonotype was sampled from an adult with an advanced solid tumor such as melanoma, head and neck, liver or kidney cancer. The sample in question was CD4+ or CD8+ T cells sorted from blood, obtained in a trial of the OX40 agonist ivuxolimab. The rearrangement uses TRBV5-1 and TRBJ2-7; TRBD2 matches at 12 bases. CDR3 loop: CASSPTSGRKYEQYF. The CDR3 DNA reads TGCGCCAGCAGCCCTACTAGCGGGAGGAAGTACGAGCAGTACTTC.